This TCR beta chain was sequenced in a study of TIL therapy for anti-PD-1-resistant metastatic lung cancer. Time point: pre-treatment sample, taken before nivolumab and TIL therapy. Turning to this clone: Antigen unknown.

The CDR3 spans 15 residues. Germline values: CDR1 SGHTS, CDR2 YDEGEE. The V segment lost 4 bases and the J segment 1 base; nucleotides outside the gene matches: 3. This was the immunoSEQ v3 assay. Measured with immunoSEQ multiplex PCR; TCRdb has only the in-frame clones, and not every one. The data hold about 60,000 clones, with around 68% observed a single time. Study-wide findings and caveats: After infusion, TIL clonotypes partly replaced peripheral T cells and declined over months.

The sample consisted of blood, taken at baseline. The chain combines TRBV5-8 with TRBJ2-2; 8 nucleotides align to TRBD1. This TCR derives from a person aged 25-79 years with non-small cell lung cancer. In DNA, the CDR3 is TGTGCCAGCAGCCCCGGGACAGGGAACACCGGGGAGCTGTTTTTT. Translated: CASSPGTGNTGELFF.